This T cell receptor beta chain comes out of a study of T-cell reconstitution after alpha-beta-depleted transplantation in children. Preparation of the TCRbeta library was carried out with unique molecular identifiers. TCRdb independently ran MiXCR on the PCR reads; one entry per CDR3 protein. The repertoire includes 250,000 to 300,000 distinct CDR3 sequences, over 8% of them detected once, and 9.5% to 13% sits in the top ten. Germline loops: CDR1 SGHAT, CDR2 FQNNGV. The CDR3 consists of 14 residues. The ends were cut back, 8 bases at V and 6 bases at J, with 18 bases in the middle. This clonotype originated in a human donor who donated a stem cell graft to a child with SCID. The chain couples TRBV11-2 to TRBJ2-3; the D gene is possibly TRBD2 (5 bases). The sequencing here drew on PBMCs from the stem cell graft donor, taken from the stem cell graft. CDR3 coding DNA: TGTGCCAGCCGCCTCGGGCTAGCAGGTGATACGCAGTATTTT. This codes for CASRLGLAGDTQYF.